This T cell receptor (beta chain) stems from a study of shared clonotypes between healthy human individuals. Study-wide context: Each donor had three CD4 naive, three CD4 memory, two CD8 naive and one CD8 memory plate.

All participating donors were Caucasian adults from Nashville, Tennessee. This clone appeared a single time. CDR3 length: 16 amino acids. V dropped 5 bases and J dropped 3; count of bases not matched to a gene: 5. Germline V CDR1 and CDR2: SGHAT, FQNNGV. Assay: immunoSEQ multiplex PCR; the TCRdb copy retains only in-frame clones and omits some. The top ten hold over 0.3% of the sample, which has 1,400,000 or so clones, 97% to 99% seen once. The origin of this receptor is a man under 40 in good health. The sequenced sample consisted of naive CD4+ T cells sorted from blood. Subset of the sample: CD45RA+ positively selected. The chain employs TRBV11-2 and TRBJ2-5; 14 bases map to TRBD2. The DNA for the CDR3 is TGTGCCAGCAGCCCCGGACTAGCGGGAGGAGAAGAGACCCAGTACTTC. It codes for CASSPGLAGGEETQYF.